The rows below give T cell receptor beta chains drawn from one sample of a study of technical replicates of blood from a handful of donors. The assay was immunoSEQ multiplex PCR, and TCRdb's table has in-frame clones only and misses some. This table holds 50,000 to 80,000 clones, roughly 90% found once. The sample taken for sequencing was PBMCs. These receptors were obtained from a human donor in good health. Some clones in this sample may be carry-over from other donors' samples. The CDR3 runs from the conserved cysteine through the conserved F or W. Each record gives: J gene, D gene, V gene, clone size, CDR3 DNA, CDR3 protein. D genes are given only for firm matches. Clone size appears in some rows only: once, few, many, or a class for an expanded clone.

J: TRBJ2-7
D: -
V: TRBV2
size: -
DNA: TGTGCCAGCAGTGAAGGGGGGGTTAGCTACGAGCAGTACTTC
CDR3: CASSEGGVSYEQYF

J: TRBJ2-7
D: TRBD2
V: TRBV4-3
size: -
DNA: TGCGCCAGCAGCCATGGACTAGCGGGATTCGTTTACGAGCAGTACTTC
CDR3: CASSHGLAGFVYEQYF

J: TRBJ2-5
D: -
V: TRBV7-8
size: -
DNA: TGTGCCAGCGTTTCCCGGGACTCTGGGACCCAGTACTTC
CDR3: CASVSRDSGTQYF

J: TRBJ2-1
D: TRBD2
V: TRBV19
size: -
DNA: TGTGCCAGTAGTATTGGTCTAGCGGGGGGGTGGGATGAGCAGTTCTTC
CDR3: CASSIGLAGGWDEQFF

J: TRBJ2-7
D: -
V: TRBV19
size: -
DNA: TGTGCCAGTAGTATCCATCCATCCTACGAGCAGTACTTC
CDR3: CASSIHPSYEQYF

J: TRBJ1-1
D: -
V: TRBV7-9
size: -
DNA: TGTGCCAGCAGCTTTAGTTCAGGGATGTTCACTGAAGCTTTCTTT
CDR3: CASSFSSGMFTEAFF

J: TRBJ2-5
D: -
V: TRBV7-9
size: -
DNA: TGTGCCAGCAGACCCATTAGCGCCCAAGAGACCCAGTACTTC
CDR3: CASRPISAQETQYF

J: TRBJ2-1
D: TRBD2
V: TRBV4-3
size: once
DNA: TGCGCCAGCAGCCCCCAATGGGGACTAGCGTCTTTCGGTGAGCAGTTCTTC
CDR3: CASSPQWGLASFGEQFF

J: TRBJ1-5
D: TRBD1
V: TRBV19
size: -
DNA: TGTGCCAGTAGTAACCTCGGGACAGGGGGGGGCAATCAGCCCCAGCATTTT
CDR3: CASSNLGTGGGNQPQHF

J: TRBJ2-5
D: -
V: TRBV25-1
size: -
DNA: TGTGCCAGCAGTGAGGATCTAGACCGGGAGACCCAGTACTTC
CDR3: CASSEDLDRETQYF

J: TRBJ2-7
D: TRBD2
V: TRBV18
size: -
DNA: TGTGCCAGCTCACCAGGGAGCGGGAGACCCAACGAGCAGTACTTC
CDR3: CASSPGSGRPNEQYF

J: TRBJ2-5
D: -
V: TRBV4-3
size: -
DNA: TGCGCCAGCAGCCAAGGAGTCTATCAAGAGACCCAGTACTTC
CDR3: CASSQGVYQETQYF

J: TRBJ1-2
D: TRBD1
V: TRBV4-2
size: -
DNA: TGTGCCAGCAGCCAAGATGGGACAGGGATCACTAACTATGGCTACACCTTC
CDR3: CASSQDGTGITNYGYTF

J: TRBJ2-1
D: TRBD1
V: TRBV7-6
size: -
DNA: TGTGCCAGCAGCTCACAGCCCCCGGACAGGCCTTCTAATGAGCAGTTCTTC
CDR3: CASSSQPPDRPSNEQFF

J: TRBJ2-7
D: -
V: TRBV2
size: -
DNA: TGTGCCAGCACCCTCCGGGACACCTACGAGCAGTACTTC
CDR3: CASTLRDTYEQYF

J: TRBJ1-1
D: -
V: TRBV12-5
size: -
DNA: TGTGCTAGTGGTTTGGTATCCCCGGGGAGCACTGAAGCTTTCTTT
CDR3: CASGLVSPGSTEAFF

J: TRBJ1-6
D: -
V: TRBV7-2
size: once
DNA: TGTGCCAGCAGCTTAATTTTCTCCAGGGTCTATAATTCACCCCTCCACTTT
CDR3: CASSLIFSRVYNSPLHF

J: TRBJ2-7
D: -
V: TRBV5-4
size: -
DNA: TGTGCCAGCAGCACTCTCTCTCGGGAGCGTCGATACGAGCAGTACTTC
CDR3: CASSTLSRERRYEQYF

J: TRBJ2-3
D: TRBD1
V: TRBV7-3
size: -
DNA: TGTGCCAGCAGCCGGGGACAGTCCACTAGCACAGATACGCAGTATTTT
CDR3: CASSRGQSTSTDTQYF

J: TRBJ1-6
D: TRBD1
V: TRBV6-5
size: -
DNA: TGTGCCAGCAAACGGACAGGGTCCTATAATTCACCCCTCCACTTT
CDR3: CASKRTGSYNSPLHF

J: TRBJ1-2
D: -
V: TRBV2
size: -
DNA: TGTGCCAGCAGTGCGATCCAGGCTCGAGGCTACACCTTC
CDR3: CASSAIQARGYTF

J: TRBJ1-1
D: TRBD1
V: TRBV13
size: few
DNA: TGCGCCAGCAGCTTAGGGACAGGGGGTGCTGAAGCTTTCTTT
CDR3: CASSLGTGGAEAFF

J: TRBJ2-5
D: -
V: TRBV7-2
size: -
DNA: TGTGCCAGCAGCTATAAACCGGGAGAGACCCAGTACTTC
CDR3: CASSYKPGETQYF

J: TRBJ1-4
D: TRBD1
V: TRBV27
size: -
DNA: TGTGCCAGCAGTTACACCTGGGACAGCGAAAAACTGTTTTTT
CDR3: CASSYTWDSEKLFF

J: TRBJ1-4
D: TRBD1
V: TRBV5-1
size: once
DNA: TGCGCCAGCAGCCCTGGACAGGGGGTTAATGAAAAACTGTTTTTT
CDR3: CASSPGQGVNEKLFF

J: TRBJ1-6
D: TRBD1
V: TRBV6-4
size: once
DNA: TGTGCCAACCCTGAACAGGGGAGTACGTCACCCCTCCACTTT
CDR3: CANPEQGSTSPLHF

J: TRBJ2-1
D: -
V: TRBV4-3
size: -
DNA: TGCGCCAGCAGCCAAGATTGGAGCGGGCTTTACAATGAGCAGTTCTTC
CDR3: CASSQDWSGLYNEQFF

J: TRBJ1-6
D: TRBD1
V: TRBV5-1
size: -
DNA: TGCGCCAGCAGCTCCGGACAGGGGGATTCACCCCTCCACTTT
CDR3: CASSSGQGDSPLHF

J: TRBJ2-7
D: -
V: TRBV7-8
size: -
DNA: TGTGCCAGCAGCTTTGGGACTTACTACGATCCCTACGAGCAGTACTTC
CDR3: CASSFGTYYDPYEQYF

J: TRBJ2-1
D: -
V: TRBV6-5
size: -
DNA: TGTGCCAGCAGTTCCCCGCAGTATGGCTACAATGAGCAGTTCTTC
CDR3: CASSSPQYGYNEQFF

J: TRBJ2-7
D: TRBD1
V: TRBV6-5
size: -
DNA: TGTGCCAGCAGTTACTCGGGACAGGGTAACGAGCAGTACTTC
CDR3: CASSYSGQGNEQYF

J: TRBJ2-2
D: TRBD2
V: TRBV14
size: -
DNA: TGTGCCAGCAGCCAAGCGCTTTGGACTAGCGGGGGGCAGGACACCGGGGAGCTGTTTTTT
CDR3: CASSQALWTSGGQDTGELFF

J: TRBJ2-2
D: TRBD1
V: TRBV6-1
size: once
DNA: TGTGCCAGCAGTGTCTCAGGGACAGGAGTCACCGGGGAGCTGTTTTTT
CDR3: CASSVSGTGVTGELFF

J: TRBJ2-7
D: TRBD2
V: TRBV30
size: -
DNA: TGTGCCTGGAGTGTAGGACTAGCGGGACCCTACGAGCAGTACTTC
CDR3: CAWSVGLAGPYEQYF

J: TRBJ2-6
D: TRBD2
V: TRBV19
size: -
DNA: TGTGCCACCGGGGGGGCGGTGGGGGCCAACGTCCTGACTTTC
CDR3: CATGGAVGANVLTF

J: TRBJ1-4
D: -
V: TRBV7-2
size: -
DNA: TGTGCCAGCAGCACGGGAGACCTTAATGAAAAACTGTTTTTT
CDR3: CASSTGDLNEKLFF

J: TRBJ1-1
D: -
V: TRBV30
size: -
DNA: TGTGCTAACGGGACACCGAACACTGAAGCTTTCTTT
CDR3: CANGTPNTEAFF

J: TRBJ1-1
D: TRBD1
V: TRBV6-6
size: -
DNA: TGTGCCAGCAGCCCACAGGGGGCTGGAACTGAAGCTTTCTTT
CDR3: CASSPQGAGTEAFF

J: TRBJ1-2
D: -
V: TRBV19
size: -
DNA: TGTGCCAGTAGTATAGGCACAAACTATGGCTACACCTTC
CDR3: CASSIGTNYGYTF

J: TRBJ2-3
D: TRBD2
V: TRBV7-8
size: -
DNA: TGTGCCAGCAGCCCCGGACTAGCGGGAGGGAGTGATACGCAGTATTTT
CDR3: CASSPGLAGGSDTQYF

J: TRBJ2-6
D: TRBD1
V: TRBV5-6
size: -
DNA: TGTGCCAGCAGCCGCGGACAGGCAAGCTCTGGGGCCAACGTCCTGACTTTC
CDR3: CASSRGQASSGANVLTF

J: TRBJ2-1
D: TRBD2
V: TRBV19
size: -
DNA: TGTGCCAGTAGTACGGTCCTTAGCGGGAGGGGGAATGAGCAGTTCTTC
CDR3: CASSTVLSGRGNEQFF

J: TRBJ1-3
D: TRBD1
V: TRBV30
size: -
DNA: TGTGCCTGGAGTGTAGGGACAGGGGATGGAAACACCATATATTTT
CDR3: CAWSVGTGDGNTIYF

J: TRBJ2-7
D: -
V: TRBV7-2
size: once
DNA: TGTGCCAGCAGCTTCCTCCCCTCGGGTCCCTACGAGCAGTACTTC
CDR3: CASSFLPSGPYEQYF

J: TRBJ2-6
D: -
V: TRBV30
size: few
DNA: TGTGCCGCGACCGGGACATCGACAGGTGGGGCCAACGTCCTGACTTTC
CDR3: CAATGTSTGGANVLTF

J: TRBJ1-6
D: TRBD1
V: TRBV4-3
size: -
DNA: TGCGCCAGCAGCCAACTTCCGGGACAGGGGTCGGTTCCCCTCCACTTT
CDR3: CASSQLPGQGSVPLHF